The clone carrying this T cell receptor (beta chain) was seen at least ten times. What it binds is unknown. The CDR3 covers 16 residues. The germline gives CDR1 SGHVS, CDR2 FQNEAQ. Unmatched junction bases numbered 11, after V lost 1 base and J lost 6 bases. The authors amplified TCR beta CDR3 regions, and they did so from RNA transcripts for repertoire sequencing. Investigators did first-round RT-PCR with HTBI primers, then second-round multiplex PCR. From the multiplex PCR reads, TCRdb called clonotypes with MiXCR, one entry per CDR3 protein. The data hold over 450,000 distinct CDR3 sequences, with around an eighth observed a single time. The data derive from a study of Graves' ophthalmopathy and Graves' hyperthyroidism. Broader study findings: A classifier, a 13-signature model, separated ophthalmopathy from stable hyperthyroidism with nearly 90% sensitivity and about 81% specificity. The model's prediction of ophthalmopathy progression had approximately 67% sensitivity and approximately 76% specificity.

V is TRBV7-8 and J is TRBJ2-7; the match to TRBD2 covers 8 bases. The TCR was taken from a woman aged 25 to 39 with Graves' ophthalmopathy. The specimen was blood. The CDR3 loop reads CASSLDSGTRTGEQYF. As DNA, the CDR3 is TGTGCCAGCAGCTTAGACAGTGGGACTAGAACTGGCGAGCAGTACTTC.